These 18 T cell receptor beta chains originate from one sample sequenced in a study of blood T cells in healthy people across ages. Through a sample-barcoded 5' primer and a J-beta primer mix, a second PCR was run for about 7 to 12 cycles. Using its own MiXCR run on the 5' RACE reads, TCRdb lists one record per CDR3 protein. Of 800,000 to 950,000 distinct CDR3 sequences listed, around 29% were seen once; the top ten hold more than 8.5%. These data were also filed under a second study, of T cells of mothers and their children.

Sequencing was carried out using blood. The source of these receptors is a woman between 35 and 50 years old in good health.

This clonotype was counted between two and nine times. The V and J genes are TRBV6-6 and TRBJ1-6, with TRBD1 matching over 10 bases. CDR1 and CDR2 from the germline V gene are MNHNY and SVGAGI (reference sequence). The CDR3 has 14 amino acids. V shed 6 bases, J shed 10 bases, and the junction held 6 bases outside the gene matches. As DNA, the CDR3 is TGTGCCAGCAGCCGCGGGACAGGGGAATCACCCCTCCACTTT. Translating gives CASSRGTGESPLHF.

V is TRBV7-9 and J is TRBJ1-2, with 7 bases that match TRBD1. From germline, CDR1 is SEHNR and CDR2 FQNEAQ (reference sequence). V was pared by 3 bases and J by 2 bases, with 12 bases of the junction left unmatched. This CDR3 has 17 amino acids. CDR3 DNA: TGTGCCAGCAGCTTCTACGTCCCAGGGGGATCGAACTATGGCTACACCTTC. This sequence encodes CASSFYVPGGSNYGYTF.

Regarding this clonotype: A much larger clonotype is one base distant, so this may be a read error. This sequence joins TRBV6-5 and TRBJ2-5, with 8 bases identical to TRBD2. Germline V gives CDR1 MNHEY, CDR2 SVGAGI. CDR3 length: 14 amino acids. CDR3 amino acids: CTSSLRGVLETQYF. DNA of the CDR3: TGTACCAGCAGTCTGCGGGGGGTTCTGGAGACCCAGTACTTC.

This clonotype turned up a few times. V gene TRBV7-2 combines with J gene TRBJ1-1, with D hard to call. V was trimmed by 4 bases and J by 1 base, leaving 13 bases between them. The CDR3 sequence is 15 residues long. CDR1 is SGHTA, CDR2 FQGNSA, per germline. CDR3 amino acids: CASSSQVQRNTEAFF. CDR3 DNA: TGTGCCAGCAGCTCTCAGGTCCAGCGGAACACTGAAGCTTTCTTT.

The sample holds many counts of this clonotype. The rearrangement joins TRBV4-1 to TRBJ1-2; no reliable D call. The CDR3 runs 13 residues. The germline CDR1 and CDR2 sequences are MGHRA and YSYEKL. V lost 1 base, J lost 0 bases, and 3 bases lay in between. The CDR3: CASSQVSNYGYTF. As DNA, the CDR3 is TGCGCCAGCAGCCAAGTATCTAACTATGGCTACACCTTC.

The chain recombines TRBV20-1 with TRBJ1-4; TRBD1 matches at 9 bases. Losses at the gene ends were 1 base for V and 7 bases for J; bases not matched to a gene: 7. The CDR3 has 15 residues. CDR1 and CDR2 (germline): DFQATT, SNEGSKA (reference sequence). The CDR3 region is CSARVPGQGSEKLFF. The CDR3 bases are TGCAGTGCTAGAGTCCCGGGACAGGGAAGTGAAAAACTGTTTTTT.

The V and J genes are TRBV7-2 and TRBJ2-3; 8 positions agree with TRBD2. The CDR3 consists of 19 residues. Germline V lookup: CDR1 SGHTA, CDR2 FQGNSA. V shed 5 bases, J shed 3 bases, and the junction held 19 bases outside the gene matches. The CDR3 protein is CASSPRQPGGGLRTDTQYF. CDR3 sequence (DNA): TGTGCCAGCAGCCCCCGCCAACCCGGGGGGGGGCTTAGGACAGATACGCAGTATTTT.

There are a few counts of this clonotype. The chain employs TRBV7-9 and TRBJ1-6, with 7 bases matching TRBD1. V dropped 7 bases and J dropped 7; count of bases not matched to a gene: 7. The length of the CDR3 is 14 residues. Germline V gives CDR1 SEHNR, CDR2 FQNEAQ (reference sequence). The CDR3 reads CASTLTGPNSPLHF. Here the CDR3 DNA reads TGTGCCAGCACCCTGACAGGGCCCAATTCACCCCTCCACTTT.

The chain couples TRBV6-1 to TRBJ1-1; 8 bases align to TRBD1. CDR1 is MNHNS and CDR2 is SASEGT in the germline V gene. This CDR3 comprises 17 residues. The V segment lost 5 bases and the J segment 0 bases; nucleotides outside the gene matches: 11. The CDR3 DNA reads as TGTGCCAGCAGTCTTAGACAGGGGAAGAATATGAACACTGAAGCTTTCTTT. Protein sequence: CASSLRQGKNMNTEAFF.

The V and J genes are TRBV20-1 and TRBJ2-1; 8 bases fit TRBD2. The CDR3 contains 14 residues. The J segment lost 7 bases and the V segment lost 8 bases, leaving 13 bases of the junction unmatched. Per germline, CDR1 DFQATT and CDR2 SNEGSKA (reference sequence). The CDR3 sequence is CSPQGREAGNEQFF. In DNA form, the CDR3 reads TGCAGTCCCCAAGGGCGGGAGGCTGGAAATGAGCAGTTCTTC.

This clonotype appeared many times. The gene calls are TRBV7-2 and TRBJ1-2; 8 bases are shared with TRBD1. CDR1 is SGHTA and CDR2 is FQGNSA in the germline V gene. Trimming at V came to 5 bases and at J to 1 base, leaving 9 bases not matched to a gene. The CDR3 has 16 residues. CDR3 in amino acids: CASSTRGQAINYGYTF. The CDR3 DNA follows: TGTGCCAGCAGCACGAGGGGACAGGCAATTAACTATGGCTACACCTTC.

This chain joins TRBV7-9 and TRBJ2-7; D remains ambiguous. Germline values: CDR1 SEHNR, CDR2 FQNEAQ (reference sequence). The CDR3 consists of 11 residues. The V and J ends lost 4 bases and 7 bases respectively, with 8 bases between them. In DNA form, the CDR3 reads TGTGCCAGCAGCTCAGATATGGAGCAGTACTTC. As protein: CASSSDMEQYF.

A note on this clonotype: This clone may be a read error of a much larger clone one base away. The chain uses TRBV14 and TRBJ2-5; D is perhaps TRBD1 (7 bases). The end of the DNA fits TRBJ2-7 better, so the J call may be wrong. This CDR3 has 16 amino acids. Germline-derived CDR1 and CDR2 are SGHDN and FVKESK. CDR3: CASSQEVWGRGDEQYF. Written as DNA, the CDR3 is TGTGCCAGCAGCCAAGAGGTTTGGGGCAGGGGGGACGAGCAGTACTTC.

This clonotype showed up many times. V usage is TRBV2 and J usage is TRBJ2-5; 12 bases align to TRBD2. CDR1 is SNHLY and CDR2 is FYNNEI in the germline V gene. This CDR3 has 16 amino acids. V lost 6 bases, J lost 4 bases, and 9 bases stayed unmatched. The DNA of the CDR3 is TGTGCCAGCAGAGACGGACTAGCGGGGAACTTAGAGACCCAGTACTTC. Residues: CASRDGLAGNLETQYF. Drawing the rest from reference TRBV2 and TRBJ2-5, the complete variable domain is EPEVTQTPSHQVTQMGQEVILRCVPISNHLYFYWYRQILGQKVEFLVSFYNNEISEKSEIFDDQFSVERPDGSNFTLKIRSTKLEDSAMYFCASRDGLAGNLETQYFGPGTRLLVL.

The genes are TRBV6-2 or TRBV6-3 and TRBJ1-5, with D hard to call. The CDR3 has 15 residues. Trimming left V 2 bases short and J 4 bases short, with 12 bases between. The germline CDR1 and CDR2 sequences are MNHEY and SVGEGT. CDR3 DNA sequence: TGTGCCAGCAGTTACGCGGGTGGAGGTAATCAGCCCCAGCATTTT. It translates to CASSYAGGGNQPQHF.

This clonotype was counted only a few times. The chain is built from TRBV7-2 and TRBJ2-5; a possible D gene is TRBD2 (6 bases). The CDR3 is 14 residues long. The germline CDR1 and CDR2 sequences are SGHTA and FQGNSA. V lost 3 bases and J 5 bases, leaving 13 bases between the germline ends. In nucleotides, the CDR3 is TGTGCCAGCAGCTTCGGGGGTATGGGTGAGACCCAGTACTTC. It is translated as CASSFGGMGETQYF.

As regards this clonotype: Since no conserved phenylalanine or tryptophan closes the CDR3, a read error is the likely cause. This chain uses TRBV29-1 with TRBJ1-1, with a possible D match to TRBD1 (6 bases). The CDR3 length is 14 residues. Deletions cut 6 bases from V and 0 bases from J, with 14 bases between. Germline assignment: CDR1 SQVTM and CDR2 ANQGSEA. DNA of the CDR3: TGCAGCGTGTCGACAGGCGGGGTGAACACTGAAGCTTTCTTA. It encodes CSVSTGGVNTEAFL.

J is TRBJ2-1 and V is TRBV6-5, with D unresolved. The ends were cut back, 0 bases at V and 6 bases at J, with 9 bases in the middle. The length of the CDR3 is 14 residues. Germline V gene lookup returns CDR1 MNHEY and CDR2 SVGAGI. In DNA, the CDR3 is TGTGCCAGCAGTTACTCGAATTATGGCAATGAGCAGTTCTTC. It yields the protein CASSYSNYGNEQFF.